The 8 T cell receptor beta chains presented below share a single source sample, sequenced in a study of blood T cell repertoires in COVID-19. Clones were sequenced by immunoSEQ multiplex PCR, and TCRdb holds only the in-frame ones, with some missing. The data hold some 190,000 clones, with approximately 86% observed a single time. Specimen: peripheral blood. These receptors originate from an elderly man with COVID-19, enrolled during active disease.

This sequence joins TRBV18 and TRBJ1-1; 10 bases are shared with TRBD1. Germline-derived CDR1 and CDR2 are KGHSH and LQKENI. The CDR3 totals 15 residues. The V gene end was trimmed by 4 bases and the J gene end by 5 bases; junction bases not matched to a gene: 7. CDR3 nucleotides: TGTGCCAGCTCACAATGGACAGGGGGGAGAACTGAAGCTTTCTTT. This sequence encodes CASSQWTGGRTEAFF.

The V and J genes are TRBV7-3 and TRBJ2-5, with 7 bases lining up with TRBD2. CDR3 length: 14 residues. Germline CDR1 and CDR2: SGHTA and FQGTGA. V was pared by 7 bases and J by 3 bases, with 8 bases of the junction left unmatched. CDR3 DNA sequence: TGTGCCAGCAAATCAGGTCGGGGGGAAGAGACCCAGTACTTC. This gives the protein CASKSGRGEETQYF.

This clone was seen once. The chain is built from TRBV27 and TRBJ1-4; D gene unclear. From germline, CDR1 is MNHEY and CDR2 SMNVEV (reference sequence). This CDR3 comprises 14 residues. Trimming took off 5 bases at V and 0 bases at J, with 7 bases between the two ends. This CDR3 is CASSPHATNEKLFF. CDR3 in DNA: TGTGCCAGCAGTCCCCATGCAACTAATGAAAAACTGTTTTTT.

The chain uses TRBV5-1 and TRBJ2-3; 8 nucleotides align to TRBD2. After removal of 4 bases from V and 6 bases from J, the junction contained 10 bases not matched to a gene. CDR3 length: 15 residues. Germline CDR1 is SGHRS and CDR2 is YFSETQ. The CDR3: CASSVRAGGRDTQYF. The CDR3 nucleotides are TGCGCCAGCAGCGTTCGTGCGGGGGGCCGGGATACGCAGTATTTT.

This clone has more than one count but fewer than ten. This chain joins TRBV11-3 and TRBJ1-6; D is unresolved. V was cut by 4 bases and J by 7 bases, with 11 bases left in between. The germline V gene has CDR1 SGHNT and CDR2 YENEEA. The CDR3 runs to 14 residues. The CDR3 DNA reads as TGTGCCAGCAGCTCCCTCAGGCTCAATTCACCCCTCCACTTT. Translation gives CASSSLRLNSPLHF.

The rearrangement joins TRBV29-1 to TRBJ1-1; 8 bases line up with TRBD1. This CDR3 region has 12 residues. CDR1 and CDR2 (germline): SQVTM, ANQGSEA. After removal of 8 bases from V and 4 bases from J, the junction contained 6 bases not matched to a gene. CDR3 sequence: CSINRGGTEAFF. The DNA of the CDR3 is TGCAGCATTAACAGGGGGGGCACTGAAGCTTTCTTT.

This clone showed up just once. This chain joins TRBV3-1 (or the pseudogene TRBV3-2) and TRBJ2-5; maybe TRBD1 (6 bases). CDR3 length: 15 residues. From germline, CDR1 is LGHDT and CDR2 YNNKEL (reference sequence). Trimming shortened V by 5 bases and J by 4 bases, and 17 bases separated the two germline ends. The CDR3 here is CASSAPYRVSETQYF. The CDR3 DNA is TGTGCCAGCAGCGCCCCGTACAGGGTATCAGAGACCCAGTACTTC.

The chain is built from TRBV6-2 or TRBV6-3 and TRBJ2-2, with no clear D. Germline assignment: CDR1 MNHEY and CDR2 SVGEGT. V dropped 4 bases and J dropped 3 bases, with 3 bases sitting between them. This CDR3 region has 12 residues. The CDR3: CASSSYTGELFF. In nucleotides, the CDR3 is TGTGCCAGCAGTTCCTACACCGGGGAGCTGTTTTTT.